These 32 T cell receptor beta chains were sequenced from one sample in a study of blood T cells in healthy people across ages. Alongside a J-beta primer mix, a sample-barcoded 5' primer served in a second PCR lasting roughly 7 to 11 cycles. In TCRdb, the 5' RACE reads were re-called with MiXCR into one record per CDR3 protein. The sample shows over 1,200,000 distinct CDR3 sequences, roughly 60% of them seen only once. The sample consisted of blood. The receptors here all came from a man between 18 and 35 years old in good health.

The V and J genes are TRBV20-1 and TRBJ2-4; D not certain. Germline-derived CDR1 and CDR2 are DFQATT and SNEGSKA (reference sequence). The CDR3 is 12 amino acids. V lost 1 base to trimming and J lost 7 bases, with 8 bases between them. The CDR3 loop reads CSARAPSNIQYF. The CDR3 nucleotides are TGCAGTGCTAGAGCTCCATCGAACATTCAGTACTTC.

A few counts support this clonotype. The chain uses TRBV20-1 and TRBJ2-5, with D maybe TRBD2 (6 bases). Germline V gives CDR1 DFQATT, CDR2 SNEGSKA (reference sequence). This CDR3 contains 15 residues. Trimming took 2 bases from V and 11 from J, leaving 24 bases between them. The CDR3 loop reads CSARPPGRLNNEQYF. CDR3 nucleotides: TGCAGTGCTAGACCCCCAGGGAGGCTAAACAATGAGCAGTACTTC.

This rearrangement joins TRBV20-1 to TRBJ2-1; D remains ambiguous. This CDR3 contains 12 residues. Trimming shortened V by 3 bases and J by 4 bases, and 7 bases separated the two germline ends. From germline, CDR1 is DFQATT and CDR2 SNEGSKA (reference sequence). Here the CDR3 reads CSASVAYNEQFF. The CDR3 DNA reads TGCAGTGCTAGTGTGGCTTACAATGAGCAGTTCTTC.

This chain uses TRBV29-1 with TRBJ2-1, with D maybe TRBD2 (6 bases). CDR3 length equals 12 residues. Trimming left V 3 bases short and J 6 bases short, with 9 bases between. The germline CDR1 and CDR2 sequences are SQVTM and ANQGSEA. The CDR3 nucleotides are TGCAGCGTTGAGGCTAGCGTCAATGAGCAGTTCTTC. Encoded protein: CSVEASVNEQFF.

This clonotype appeared once. The chain carries TRBV4-3 and TRBJ2-2, with TRBD2 identical over 7 bases. CDR1 LGHNA and CDR2 YSLEER come from the germline V gene. J gave up 6 bases and V 0 bases, and 10 bases lay outside the gene matches. CDR3 length: 17 residues. CDR3 loop: CASSQDHGEGRSGELFF. The CDR3 DNA follows: TGCGCCAGCAGCCAAGATCATGGGGAGGGTCGCTCCGGGGAGCTGTTTTTT.

This clonotype was detected once. The V gene is TRBV20-1, the J gene TRBJ2-1; D is undetermined. The germline CDR1 and CDR2 sequences are DFQATT and SNEGSKA (reference sequence). The CDR3 consists of 12 residues. Deletions cut 5 bases from V and 13 bases from J, with 18 bases between. The CDR3 loop is CSAQPGQTAQFF. The CDR3 coding sequence is TGCAGTGCTCAACCCGGTCAAACAGCTCAGTTCTTC.

The chain combines TRBV27 with TRBJ1-4, with D possibly being TRBD1 (5 bases). In germline, CDR1 is MNHEY, CDR2 SMNVEV (reference sequence). Trimming stripped 5 bases from V and 6 bases from J, with 28 bases between. This CDR3 contains 19 residues. This CDR3 is CASSSPEPGRARTHEKLFF. CDR3 nucleotides: TGTGCCAGCAGTAGCCCCGAACCGGGACGTGCGAGGACCCATGAAAAACTGTTTTTT.

CDR3 protein: CAIQKMRGGEQYF. In DNA, the CDR3 is TGTGCCATCCAGAAGATGAGGGGGGGGGAGCAGTACTTC. V gene TRBV6-5 combines with J gene TRBJ2-7, with a weak D call TRBD2 (7 bases). CDR1 and CDR2 (germline): MNHEY, SVGAGI. The CDR3 contains 13 residues. V dropped 10 bases and J dropped 7 bases, with 20 bases sitting between them.

The V call is TRBV6-2 or TRBV6-3, the J call TRBJ2-1; D gene uncertain. This CDR3 contains 13 residues. From germline, CDR1 is MNHEY and CDR2 SVGEGT. The V end lost 8 bases, the J end lost 2 bases, and 10 bases lay between the germline ends. The CDR3 is CASGDLPYNEQFF. CDR3 nucleotides: TGTGCCAGCGGGGATCTTCCCTACAATGAGCAGTTCTTC.

Only a few counts were recorded for this clonotype. The chain combines TRBV4-1 with TRBJ2-7; no reliable D call. From germline, CDR1 is MGHRA and CDR2 YSYEKL. Trimming pared 2 bases from V and 5 bases from J, leaving 10 bases between. The CDR3 length is 13 residues. The CDR3 region has the DNA TGCGCCAGCAGCCAAACCGTCCTCCACGAGCAGTACTTC. This translates into CASSQTVLHEQYF.

The count of this clonotype is one. For the CDR3, the DNA is TGTGCCAGCAAAGGACAGGGGGACACCGGGGAGCTGTTTTTT. This translates into CASKGQGDTGELFF. The chain combines TRBV6-2 or TRBV6-3 with TRBJ2-2; 10 bases agree with TRBD1. CDR3 length equals 14 residues. Trimming at V came to 7 bases and at J to 3 bases, leaving 2 bases not matched to a gene. The germline CDR1 and CDR2 sequences are MNHEY and SVGEGT.

J is TRBJ2-1 and V is TRBV7-9; the D gene is possibly TRBD2 (6 bases). The CDR3 loop spans 16 amino acids. Germline values: CDR1 SEHNR, CDR2 FQNEAQ (reference sequence). V dropped 1 base and J dropped 3 bases, with 13 bases sitting between them. The chain's CDR3 is CASSLVTGEHYNEQFF. CDR3 DNA: TGTGCCAGCAGCTTAGTAACGGGAGAGCACTACAATGAGCAGTTCTTC.

This sequence joins TRBV29-1 and TRBJ2-4; 12 bases map to TRBD1. Germline V gives CDR1 SQVTM, CDR2 ANQGSEA. This CDR3 is built from 13 residues. Losses at the gene ends were 6 bases for V and 7 bases for J; bases not matched to a gene: 4. CDR3 residues: CSVSGQGANIQYF. The CDR3, as DNA: TGCAGCGTCTCGGGACAGGGGGCTAACATTCAGTACTTC.

The chain uses TRBV27 and TRBJ2-5, with a tentative D call TRBD2 (5 bases). Germline CDR1 reads MNHEY; CDR2 reads SMNVEV (reference sequence). This CDR3 is built from 15 residues. Trimming took 6 bases from V and 2 from J, leaving 16 bases between them. Written as DNA, the CDR3 is TGTGCCAGCAGCCAGGAGGTAGCGAAGCAAGAGACCCAGTACTTC. Protein product: CASSQEVAKQETQYF.

This chain links TRBV27 with TRBJ2-7; D may be TRBD2 (6 bases). The germline V gene encodes CDR1 MNHEY and CDR2 SMNVEV (reference sequence). Trimming took 5 bases from V and 5 from J, leaving 16 bases between them. The CDR3 covers 14 residues. CDR3 DNA sequence: TGTGCCAGCAGTGTACTCGGGACTCCGCACGAGCAGTACTTC. It yields the protein CASSVLGTPHEQYF.

This clonotype was counted only a few times. V is TRBV4-1 and J is TRBJ1-2; no clear D gene. Germline lookup yields CDR1 MGHRA and CDR2 YSYEKL. V was trimmed by 0 bases and J by 4 bases, leaving 12 bases between them. CDR3 size: 15 residues. CDR3 amino acids: CASSQELGAGYGYTF. The CDR3 coding sequence is TGCGCCAGCAGCCAAGAGCTGGGTGCGGGCTATGGCTACACCTTC.

The rearrangement joins TRBV27 to TRBJ2-7, with D possibly called TRBD1 or TRBD2 (5 bases each). There are 15 residues in the CDR3. Germline CDR1 MNHEY, CDR2 SMNVEV (reference sequence). The V and J ends lost 3 bases and 3 bases respectively, with 15 bases between them. CDR3 coding DNA: TGTGCCAGCAGTTTCCTCCGGGACCGCCTCTACGAGCAGTACTTC. It codes for CASSFLRDRLYEQYF.

This clonotype was counted once. As DNA, the CDR3 is TGTGCCAGCAGCAAAGGGGGACAGGTGTTACTACAGGAGCAGTACTTC. This sequence encodes CASSKGGQVLLQEQYF. V is TRBV21-1 and J is TRBJ2-7; TRBD1 is the table's D call, not checked against the DNA. TRBV21-1 is given as a pseudogene. The CDR3 loop spans 16 amino acids.

This clonotype came up many times. The rearrangement uses TRBV29-1 and TRBJ2-7; TRBD2 aligns across 10 bases. The CDR3 totals 13 residues. The V segment lost 4 bases and the J segment 6 bases; nucleotides outside the gene matches: 6. The germline V gene has CDR1 SQVTM and CDR2 ANQGSEA. CDR3: CSVVGLAASEQYF. CDR3 in DNA: TGCAGCGTTGTAGGACTAGCGGCCTCCGAGCAGTACTTC.

This clonotype was found a few times. J is TRBJ1-5 and V is TRBV4-1; 8 nucleotides line up with TRBD1. Trimming cost V 2 bases and J 3 bases; bases outside gene matches: 6. Per the germline V gene, CDR1 is MGHRA and CDR2 is YSYEKL. The CDR3 length is 16 residues. In DNA form, the CDR3 reads TGCGCCAGCAGCCAACCCGGACAGGGCAACAATCAGCCCCAGCATTTT. Translation: CASSQPGQGNNQPQHF.

Remarks on this clonotype: One end of the junction is discordant with germline, which a read error may explain. The V gene is TRBV4-2, the J gene TRBJ2-3, with D hard to call. Germline assignment: CDR1 LGHNA and CDR2 YNFKEQ. The length of the CDR3 is 12 residues. The CDR3 DNA reads as TGTACCAGCAGCCTCGGGTTGGATACGCAGTATTTT. This codes for CTSSLGLDTQYF.

This CDR3 is CASSQGTLYSGANVLTF. The DNA of the CDR3 is TGCGCCAGCAGCCAAGGGACGCTTTACTCTGGGGCCAACGTCCTGACTTTC. The chain recombines TRBV4-1 with TRBJ2-6, with D unresolved. V gave up 1 base and J gave up 0 bases, with 10 bases separating them. CDR1 and CDR2 from the germline V gene are MGHRA and YSYEKL. The CDR3 length is 17 residues.

V usage is TRBV19 and J usage is TRBJ1-6, with 7 bases that match TRBD1. The V gene end was trimmed by 6 bases and the J gene end by 7 bases; junction bases not matched to a gene: 9. This CDR3 has 15 residues. Germline assignment: CDR1 LNHDA and CDR2 SQIVND (reference sequence). CDR3 coding DNA: TGTGCCAGTAGGACCGACAGGGATATCAATTCACCCCTCCACTTT. It encodes CASRTDRDINSPLHF.

V gene TRBV25-1 combines with J gene TRBJ2-3, with TRBD2 matching 13 bases. The CDR3 length is 18 residues. Losses at the gene ends were 2 bases for V and 2 bases for J; bases not matched to a gene: 7. Per the germline V gene, CDR1 is MGHDK and CDR2 is SYGVNS. The CDR3 DNA reads TGTGCCAGCAGTGAACCCTCCGGGACTAGCGGGAACACAGATACGCAGTATTTT. It is translated as CASSEPSGTSGNTDTQYF.

The V and J genes are TRBV4-1 and TRBJ1-2; possible D gene TRBD1, 5 bases. The CDR3 runs 16 residues. Germline values: CDR1 MGHRA, CDR2 YSYEKL. V was pared by 3 bases and J by 8 bases, with 22 bases between. CDR3 residues: CASSHPQQGTAGGYTF. The CDR3 bases are TGCGCCAGCAGCCACCCCCAACAAGGGACTGCTGGGGGCTACACCTTC.

V and J are TRBV7-9 and TRBJ1-2; 7 bases align to TRBD1. The junction had 7 bases not matched to a gene; V was cut back by 8 bases and J by 4 bases. Germline CDR1 and CDR2: SEHNR and FQNEAQ (reference sequence). The CDR3 length is 13 residues. CDR3 DNA: TGTGCCAGCTCCCAGGGACAGATCTATGGCTACACCTTC. Translating it yields CASSQGQIYGYTF. Combining the CDR3 with reference TRBV7-9 and TRBJ1-2 gives the whole variable domain DTGVSQNPRHKITKRGQNVTFRCDPISEHNRLYWYRQTLGQGPEFLTYFQNEAQLEKSRLLSDRFSAERPKGSFSTLEIQRTEQGDSAMYLCASSQGQIYGYTFGSGTRLTVV.

The chain is built from TRBV6-2 or TRBV6-3 and TRBJ1-1, with unresolved D. Germline CDR1 reads MNHEY; CDR2 reads SVGEGT. V lost 7 bases, J lost 0 bases, and 12 bases lay in between. The CDR3 spans 14 residues. CDR3 in amino acids: CASNIGPMNTEAFF. CDR3 nucleotides: TGTGCCAGCAACATCGGGCCGATGAACACTGAAGCTTTCTTT.

CDR3 protein: CASSAPGLAANEQFF. CDR3 bases: TGTGCCAGCAGTGCTCCGGGACTAGCGGCCAATGAGCAGTTCTTC. The chain is built from TRBV2 and TRBJ2-1, with TRBD2 identical over 11 bases. The CDR3 has 15 residues. Germline lookup yields CDR1 SNHLY and CDR2 FYNNEI. The J segment lost 6 bases and the V segment lost 4 bases, leaving 5 bases of the junction unmatched.

This clonotype was detected only a few times. This chain links TRBV20-1 with TRBJ1-2, with 7 bases aligning to TRBD1. After removal of 0 bases from V and 0 bases from J, the junction contained 4 bases not matched to a gene. From germline, CDR1 is DFQATT and CDR2 SNEGSKA (reference sequence). The CDR3 extends over 15 amino acids. CDR3 loop: CSARDERGPNYGYTF. As DNA, the CDR3 is TGCAGTGCTAGAGATGAAAGGGGGCCTAACTATGGCTACACCTTC.

The rearrangement joins TRBV6-2 or TRBV6-3 to TRBJ2-5; 8 nucleotides agree with TRBD1. CDR3 length: 13 amino acids. Germline V lookup: CDR1 MNHEY, CDR2 SVGEGT. V lost 6 bases to trimming and J lost 5 bases; unmatched junction nucleotides: 5. The CDR3 DNA sequence: TGTGCCAGCAGACTCAGGGGGCCGGAGACCCAGTACTTC. This sequence encodes CASRLRGPETQYF.

This clonotype showed up just a few times. This chain connects TRBV20-1 to TRBJ2-7; possible D gene TRBD1, 5 bases. Trimming pared 6 bases from V and 3 bases from J, leaving 21 bases between. From germline, CDR1 is DFQATT and CDR2 SNEGSKA (reference sequence). The CDR3 runs 15 residues. The chain's CDR3 is CSAPGPSTRFYEQYF. In DNA, the CDR3 is TGCAGTGCCCCAGGGCCCTCCACCAGATTCTACGAGCAGTACTTC.

V and J are TRBV25-1 and TRBJ2-2; a possible D gene is TRBD1 (5 bases). The CDR3 is made up of 15 amino acids. V was clipped by 6 bases and J by 0 bases, with 11 bases between them. CDR1 and CDR2 (germline): MGHDK, SYGVNS. CDR3 nucleotide sequence: TGTGCCAGCAGCGAACAGGTTCCGAACACCGGGGAGCTGTTTTTT. Its translation: CASSEQVPNTGELFF.